The present TCR beta chain was sequenced within a study of blood T cell repertoires in COVID-19. Study in general: Collection of acute and convalescent COVID-19 samples took place in the United States, Italy and Spain. From T cells, B-cell-depleted T cells, or PBMCs came the material, which was cDNA or gDNA.

In the authors' workflow: By means of reference gene primer amplification, nucleated cell counts were estimated. Libraries were prepared by immunoSEQ multiplex PCR; TCRdb keeps only in-frame clonotypes and omits some of them. V and J calls and clone size are as listed in that table; D and trimming were resolved from the DNA. Among about 120,000 clones, about four fifths were seen once, and the ten largest hold over 9.5%. This TCR came from a human donor in a cohort sampled during active COVID-19. The material sequenced was peripheral blood.

For the CDR3, the DNA is TGTGCCTGGAGTGTACAGGGTAAAGGCGGCTACACCTTC. Encoded protein: CAWSVQGKGGYTF. This sequence joins TRBV30 and TRBJ1-2; a possible D gene is TRBD1 (6 bases). V was clipped by 0 bases and J by 8 bases, with 13 bases between them. CDR1 and CDR2 (germline): GTSNPN, SVGIG (reference sequence). The CDR3 sequence is 13 residues long. Combining the CDR3 with reference TRBV30 and TRBJ1-2 gives the whole variable domain SQTIHQWPATLVQPVGSPLSLECTVEGTSNPNLYWYRQAAGRGLQLLFYSVGIGQISSEVPQNLSASRPQDRQFILSSKKLLLSDSGFYLCAWSVQGKGGYTFGSGTRLTVV.